This T cell receptor (beta chain) derives from a study of a mutant IDH1 vaccine in newly diagnosed glioma. Study at large: Sex among treated patients split about 60% male, approximately 38% female; mean age was approximately 40 years.

Only in-frame clones appear in the TCRdb table, and some are missing; sequencing was by immunoSEQ multiplex PCR. The sample contains roughly 38,000 clones, around 90% of which appear only once. Time point reported: baseline, week 1 (first vaccination visit). Treatment here: pre-vaccination baseline after standard-of-care therapy. The CDR3 is 16 amino acids. CDR1 and CDR2 (germline): MNHNY, SVGAGI (reference sequence). Losses at the gene ends were 5 bases for V and 7 bases for J; bases not matched to a gene: 7. The clonotype was recovered from a young man with glioma. The chain has TRBV6-6 and TRBJ2-2; 13 bases align to TRBD2. Source: PBMCs, taken from a glioma patient treated with radiotherapy, temozolomide or both. Written as DNA, the CDR3 is TGTGCCAGCAGTAACGGACTAGCGGGAGACGTCGGGGAGCTGTTTTTT. Encoded protein: CASSNGLAGDVGELFF.